This is a list of T cell receptor beta chains from one sample in a study of radiotherapy plus CTLA-4 blockade in lung cancer. Data came from immunoSEQ multiplex PCR; TCRdb stores just in-frame clones and leaves some out. Of 70,000 to 95,000 clones listed, around nine tenths are singletons. The sample here was peripheral blood, taken from a patient treated with radiotherapy plus ipilimumab. Every receptor here comes from a human donor with non-small cell lung cancer that progressed on radiotherapy plus ipilimumab. CDR3s include the opening cysteine and the closing phenylalanine or tryptophan. Each record gives: CDR3 DNA, CDR3 protein, J gene, clone size, V gene, D gene. The D gene is left open where the match is weak. Only part of the rows carry a size: once, few, many, or a class if the clone is expanded.

TGTGCCAGTAGTTCCCGGGACGAGGATACGCAGTATTTT | CASSSRDEDTQYF | TRBJ2-3 | few | TRBV19 | .
TGTGCCAGCAGGAGACAGGGTAGGGGCTCCTACGAGCAGTACTTC | CASRRQGRGSYEQYF | TRBJ2-7 | . | TRBV6-1 | TRBD1
TGCGCCAGCAGCCAAGGCGGGAGCACAGATACGCAGTATTTT | CASSQGGSTDTQYF | TRBJ2-3 | . | TRBV4-3 | .
TGCGCCAGCAGCCTGGGACGGTCAACCTACGAGCAGTACTTC | CASSLGRSTYEQYF | TRBJ2-7 | . | TRBV5-1 | .
TGTGCCAGCAGCTTAGAACAGGGAGGTGGCTACACCTTC | CASSLEQGGGYTF | TRBJ1-2 | . | TRBV7-9 | .
TGTGCCAGCAGACTAGCGGAACTCTACAATGAGCAGTTCTTC | CASRLAELYNEQFF | TRBJ2-1 | . | TRBV6-1 | TRBD2
TGTGCCAGCAGCATAGTACAGGGAGGCCAAGAGACCCAGTACTTC | CASSIVQGGQETQYF | TRBJ2-5 | . | TRBV7-9 | .
TGTGCCAGCAGTTCTCCCACAGCCAACACCGGGGAGCTGTTTTTT | CASSSPTANTGELFF | TRBJ2-2 | . | TRBV6-6 | .
TGTGCCAGCAGTTATGGACTAGCGGGATTCACCGGGGAGCTGTTTTTT | CASSYGLAGFTGELFF | TRBJ2-2 | . | TRBV6-5 | TRBD2
TGTGCCAGCAGTTACCAGCAGGGGAACACTGAAGCTTTCTTT | CASSYQQGNTEAFF | TRBJ1-1 | . | TRBV6-5 | .
TGTGCCAGCAGTCCCGCTTCCTACGAGCAGTACTTC | CASSPASYEQYF | TRBJ2-7 | . | TRBV6-1 | .
TGTGCCAGTAGTATACGGAGCGGGGGGAACTACAATGAGCAGTTCTTC | CASSIRSGGNYNEQFF | TRBJ2-1 | . | TRBV19 | TRBD2
TGTGCCATCAGTGAGTCGAACAGGGGGCACGGCTACACCTTC | CAISESNRGHGYTF | TRBJ1-2 | few | TRBV10-3 | TRBD1
TGCAGTGCGCCCGCGGGGGAGACCCAGTACTTC | CSAPAGETQYF | TRBJ2-5 | . | TRBV20-1 | .
TGTGCCATCGGACAGGGGTATGGCTACACCTTC | CAIGQGYGYTF | TRBJ1-2 | . | TRBV6-1 | TRBD1
TGTGCCAGCAGTTGGAAACCCGGACAGGGGGCCTACGAGCAGTACTTC | CASSWKPGQGAYEQYF | TRBJ2-7 | . | TRBV27 | TRBD1
TGTGCCAGCGTACAGGGAGGGTACACTGAAGCTTTCTTT | CASVQGGYTEAFF | TRBJ1-1 | . | TRBV28 | .